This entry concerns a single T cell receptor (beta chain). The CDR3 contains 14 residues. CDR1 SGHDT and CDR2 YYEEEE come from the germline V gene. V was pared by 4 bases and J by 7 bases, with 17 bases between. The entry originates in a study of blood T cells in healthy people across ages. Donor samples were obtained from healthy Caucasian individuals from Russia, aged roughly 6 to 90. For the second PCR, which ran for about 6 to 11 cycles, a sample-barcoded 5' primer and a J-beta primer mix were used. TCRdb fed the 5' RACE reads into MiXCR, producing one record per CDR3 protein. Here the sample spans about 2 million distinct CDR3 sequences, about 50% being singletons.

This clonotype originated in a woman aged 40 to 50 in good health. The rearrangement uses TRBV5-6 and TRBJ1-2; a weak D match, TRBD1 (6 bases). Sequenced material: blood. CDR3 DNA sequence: TGTGCCAGCAGCGTCACAGGGTTCGGATCTGGCTACACCTTC. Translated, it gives CASSVTGFGSGYTF.